The 4 T cell receptor beta chains in this list originate from one sample, sequenced in a study of vaccination effects on CD4 cells after COVID-19. Their target antigens are unknown. Using immunoSEQ multiplex PCR, the repertoire was profiled, and TCRdb retains in-frame clones only, with some absent. This repertoire shows tens of thousands of clones, roughly 74% found once; its top ten account for around 1.5%. Sequencing was preceded by expansion of antigen-specific CD4+ T cells with viral peptide pools in the ViraFEST assay. CD4+ T cell isolation took place after 10 days of culture. The participants, recipients of two vaccine doses, got either BNT162b2 or mRNA-1273. The sequenced sample was CD4+ T cells from PBMCs cultured with HCoV-229E spike peptides, obtained after COVID-19 vaccination. Receptors originate from a human donor who received a COVID-19 vaccine.

The J gene is TRBJ2-7, the V gene TRBV10-3; a weak D match, TRBD1 (5 bases). V was clipped by 2 bases and J by 3 bases, with 5 bases between them. The germline gives CDR1 ENHRY, CDR2 SYGVKD. The CDR3 contains 12 residues. CDR3 region: CAISEQGYEQYV. The CDR3 DNA is TGTGCCATCAGTGAGCAGGGCTACGAGCAGTACGTC.

This clone was detected only a few times. V and J are TRBV5-4 and TRBJ2-6, with TRBD1 matching 7 bases. J was trimmed by 0 bases and V by 4 bases; bases with no gene match: 7. This CDR3 has 17 residues. Germline-derived CDR1 and CDR2 are SGHNT and YYREEE (reference sequence). In DNA form, the CDR3 reads TGTGCCAGCAGCCTCCGGTACAGGGGCTCTGGGGCCAACGTCCTGACTTTC. It specifies CASSLRYRGSGANVLTF.

This chain connects TRBV5-8 to TRBJ1-2, with no clear D. Per the germline V gene, CDR1 is SGHTS and CDR2 is YDEGEE. Trimming pared 2 bases from V and 8 bases from J, leaving 16 bases between. The CDR3 runs 14 residues. The CDR3 protein is CASSLWPNSEGYTF. The CDR3 nucleotides read TGTGCCAGCAGCTTATGGCCCAACAGTGAAGGCTACACCTTC.

V usage is TRBV2 and J usage is TRBJ1-1; D gene uncertain. V dropped 5 bases and J dropped 1 base, with 8 bases sitting between them. From germline, CDR1 is SNHLY and CDR2 FYNNEI. The CDR3 runs to 13 residues. The CDR3 spells CASSLPQNTEAFF. In DNA, the CDR3 is TGTGCCAGCAGTTTACCACAGAACACTGAAGCTTTCTTT.